The T cell receptor (beta chain) under discussion was sequenced for a study of T cell clonality in common variable immunodeficiency. Study results and limitations: The cause of increased CVID clonality remains unclear without subpopulation sequencing. In common variable immunodeficiency, TCR beta chains reportedly carried fewer deletions and N-nucleotide insertions.

Most patients and controls had Caucasian heritage. This clone appeared many times. Its antigen remains unidentified. This table comes from immunoSEQ multiplex PCR, and its TCRdb copy is limited to in-frame clones, with some not included. This sample has roughly 30,000 clones, each found more than once. This TCR was sampled from a human donor with common variable immunodeficiency. Sequencing was carried out using peripheral blood mononuclear cells.

The sequenced CDR3 bases are TGTGCCAGCTCACCGGCTAGCGGGAGTAGCACAGATACG. This gives the protein CASSPASGSSTDT. From start to end, the CDR3 is CASSPASGSSTDTQYF. The V call is TRBV18, the J call TRBJ2-3, with TRBD2 matching 10 bases. The read is 3 residues too short to cover the CDR3 end, so that end is filled in from the germline J gene. Trimming at V came to 3 bases and at J to 0 bases, leaving 3 bases not matched to a gene. Germline values: CDR1 KGHSH, CDR2 LQKENI. CDR3 length: 16 amino acids.